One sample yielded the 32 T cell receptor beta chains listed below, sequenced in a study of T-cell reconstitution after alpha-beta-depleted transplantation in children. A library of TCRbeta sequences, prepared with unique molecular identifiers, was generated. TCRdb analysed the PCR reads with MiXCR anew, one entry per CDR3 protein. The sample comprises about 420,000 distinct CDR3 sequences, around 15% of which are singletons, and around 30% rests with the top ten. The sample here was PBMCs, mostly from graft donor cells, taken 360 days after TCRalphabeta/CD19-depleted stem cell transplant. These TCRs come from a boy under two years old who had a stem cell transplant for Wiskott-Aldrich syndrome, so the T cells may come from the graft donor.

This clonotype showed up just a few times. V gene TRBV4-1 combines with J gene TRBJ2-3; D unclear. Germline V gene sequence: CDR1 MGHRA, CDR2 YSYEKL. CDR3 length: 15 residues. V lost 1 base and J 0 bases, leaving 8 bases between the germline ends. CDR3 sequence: CASSQAYRSTDTQYF. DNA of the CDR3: TGCGCCAGCAGCCAAGCTTACCGAAGCACAGATACGCAGTATTTT.

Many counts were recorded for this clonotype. The CDR3 DNA reads TGTGCCAGCAGTTTATTGTCACACACAGATACGCAGTATTTT. Its protein is CASSLLSHTDTQYF. This rearrangement joins TRBV28 to TRBJ2-3; D is unresolved. The CDR3 consists of 14 residues. The germline V gene encodes CDR1 MDHEN and CDR2 SYDVKM. Trimming took off 1 base at V and 2 bases at J, with 7 bases between the two ends.

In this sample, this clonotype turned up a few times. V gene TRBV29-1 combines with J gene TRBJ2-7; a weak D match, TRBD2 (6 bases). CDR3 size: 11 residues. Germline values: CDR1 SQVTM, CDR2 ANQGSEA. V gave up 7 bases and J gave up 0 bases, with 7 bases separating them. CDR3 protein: CSGGVSYEQYF. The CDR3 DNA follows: TGCAGCGGGGGGGTCTCCTACGAGCAGTACTTC.

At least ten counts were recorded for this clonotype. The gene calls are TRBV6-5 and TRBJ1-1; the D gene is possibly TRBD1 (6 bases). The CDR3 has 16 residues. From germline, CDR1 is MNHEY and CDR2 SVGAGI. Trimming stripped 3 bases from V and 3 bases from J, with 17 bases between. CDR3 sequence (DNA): TGTGCCAGCAGTTATGGGCAGGGGTGGGGGGACACTGAAGCTTTCTTT. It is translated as CASSYGQGWGDTEAFF.

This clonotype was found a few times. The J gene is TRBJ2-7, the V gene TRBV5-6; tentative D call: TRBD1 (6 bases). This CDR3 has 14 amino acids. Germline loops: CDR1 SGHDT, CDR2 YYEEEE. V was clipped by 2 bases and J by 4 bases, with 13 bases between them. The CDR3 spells CASSLQGWPYEQYF. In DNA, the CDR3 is TGTGCCAGCAGCTTACAGGGTTGGCCTTACGAGCAGTACTTC.

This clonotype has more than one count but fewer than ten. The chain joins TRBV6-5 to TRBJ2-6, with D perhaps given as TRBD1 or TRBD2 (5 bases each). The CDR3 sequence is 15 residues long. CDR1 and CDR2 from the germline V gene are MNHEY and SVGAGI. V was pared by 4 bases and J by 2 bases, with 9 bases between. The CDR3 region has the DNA TGTGCCAGCAGTTTCCCGGGACCTGGGGCCAACGTCCTGACTTTC. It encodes CASSFPGPGANVLTF.

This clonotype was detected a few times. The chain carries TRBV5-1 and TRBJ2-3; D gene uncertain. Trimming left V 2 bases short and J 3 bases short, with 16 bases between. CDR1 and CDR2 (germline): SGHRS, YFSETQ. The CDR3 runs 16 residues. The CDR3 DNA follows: TGCGCCAGCAGCTTTGGGATTCAAGCTAAAACAGATACGCAGTATTTT. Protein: CASSFGIQAKTDTQYF.

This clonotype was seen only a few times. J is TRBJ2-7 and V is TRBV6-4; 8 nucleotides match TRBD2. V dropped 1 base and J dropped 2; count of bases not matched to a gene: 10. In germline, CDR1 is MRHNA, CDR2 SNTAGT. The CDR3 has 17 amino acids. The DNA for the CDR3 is TGTGCCAGCAGTGACTATACGGGGGGGCGCGGCCCCTACGAGCAGTACTTC. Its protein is CASSDYTGGRGPYEQYF.

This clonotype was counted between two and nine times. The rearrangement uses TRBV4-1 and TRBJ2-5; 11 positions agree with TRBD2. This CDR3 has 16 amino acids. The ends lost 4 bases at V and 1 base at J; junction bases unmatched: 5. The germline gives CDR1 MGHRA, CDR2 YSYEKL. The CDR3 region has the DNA TGCGCCAGCAGCCTCCGACTAGCGGGGATCCAAGAGACCCAGTACTTC. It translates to CASSLRLAGIQETQYF.

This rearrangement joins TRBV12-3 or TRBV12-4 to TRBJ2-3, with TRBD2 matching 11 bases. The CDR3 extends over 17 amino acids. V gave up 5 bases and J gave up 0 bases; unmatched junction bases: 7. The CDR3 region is CASSTSGGFFSTDTQYF. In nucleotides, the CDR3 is TGTGCCAGCAGTACTAGCGGGGGCTTTTTCAGCACAGATACGCAGTATTTT.

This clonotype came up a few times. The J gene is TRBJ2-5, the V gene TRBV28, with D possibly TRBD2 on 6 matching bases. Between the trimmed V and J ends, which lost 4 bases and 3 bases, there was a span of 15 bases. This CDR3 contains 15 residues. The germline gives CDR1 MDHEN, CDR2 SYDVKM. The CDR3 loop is CASSSPGLAKETQYF. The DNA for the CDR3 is TGTGCCAGCAGTTCCCCGGGACTTGCTAAAGAGACCCAGTACTTC.

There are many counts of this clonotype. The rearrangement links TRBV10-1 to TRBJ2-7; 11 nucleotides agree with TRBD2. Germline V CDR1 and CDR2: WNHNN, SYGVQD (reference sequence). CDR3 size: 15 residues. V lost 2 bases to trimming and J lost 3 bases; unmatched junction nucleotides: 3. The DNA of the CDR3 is TGCGCCAGCAGTGAGGGGACTAGCGGAGTCTACGAGCAGTACTTC. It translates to CASSEGTSGVYEQYF.

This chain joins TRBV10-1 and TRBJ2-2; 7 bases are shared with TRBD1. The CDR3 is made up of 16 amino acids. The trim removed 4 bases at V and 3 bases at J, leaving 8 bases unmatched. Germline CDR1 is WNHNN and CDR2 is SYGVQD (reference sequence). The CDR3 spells CASSGDREVDTGELFF. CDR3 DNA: TGCGCCAGCAGTGGAGACAGGGAAGTCGACACCGGGGAGCTGTTTTTT.

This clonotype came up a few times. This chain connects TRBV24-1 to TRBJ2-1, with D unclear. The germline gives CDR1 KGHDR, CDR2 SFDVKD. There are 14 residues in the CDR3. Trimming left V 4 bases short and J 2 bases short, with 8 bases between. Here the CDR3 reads CATSEDGPYNEQFF. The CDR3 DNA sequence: TGTGCCACCAGTGAGGATGGGCCCTACAATGAGCAGTTCTTC.

The CDR3 DNA sequence: TGTGCCAGCAGTGTTTCATGGGCGGACAATGAGCAGTTCTTC. It is translated as CASSVSWADNEQFF. This chain connects TRBV6-1 to TRBJ2-1, with unresolved D. Deletions cut 4 bases from V and 5 bases from J, with 12 bases between. Germline loops: CDR1 MNHNS, CDR2 SASEGT. The CDR3 contains 14 residues.

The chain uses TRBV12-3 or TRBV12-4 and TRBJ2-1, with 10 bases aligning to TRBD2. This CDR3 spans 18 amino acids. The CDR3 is CTCSLRHRTSGIDNEQFF. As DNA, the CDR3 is TGTACCTGCAGTTTACGGCATAGGACTAGCGGAATAGACAATGAGCAGTTCTTC.

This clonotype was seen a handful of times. The CDR3 here is CASSQGPGQQYF. Here the CDR3 DNA reads TGTGCCAGCAGCCAAGGACCGGGACAGCAGTACTTC. The chain combines TRBV14 with TRBJ2-7, with D perhaps being TRBD1 or TRBD2 (5 bases each). This CDR3 comprises 12 residues. Germline V CDR1 and CDR2: SGHDN, FVKESK. Between the trimmed V and J ends, which lost 1 base and 8 bases, there was a span of 9 bases.

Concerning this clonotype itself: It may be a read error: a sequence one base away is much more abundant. The CDR3 DNA follows: TGTGCCAGCAGGGACTCGGACCTATTCTACAAGCAGTACTTC. Its protein product is CASRDSDLFYKQYF. This rearrangement joins TRBV28 to TRBJ2-7; D possibly corresponds to TRBD2 (5 bases). Germline V CDR1 and CDR2: MDHEN, SYDVKM. The CDR3 length is 14 residues.

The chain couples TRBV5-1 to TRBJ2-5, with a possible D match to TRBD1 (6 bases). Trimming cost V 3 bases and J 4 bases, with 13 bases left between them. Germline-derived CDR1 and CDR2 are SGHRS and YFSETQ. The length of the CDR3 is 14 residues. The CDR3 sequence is CASSSNTGIETQYF. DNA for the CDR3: TGCGCCAGCAGCTCCAATACAGGGATAGAGACCCAGTACTTC. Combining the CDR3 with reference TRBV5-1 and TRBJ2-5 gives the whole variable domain KAGVTQTPRYLIKTRGQQVTLSCSPISGHRSVSWYQQTPGQGLQFLFEYFSETQRNKGNFPGRFSGRQFSNSRSEMNVSTLELGDSALYLCASSSNTGIETQYFGPGTRLLVL.

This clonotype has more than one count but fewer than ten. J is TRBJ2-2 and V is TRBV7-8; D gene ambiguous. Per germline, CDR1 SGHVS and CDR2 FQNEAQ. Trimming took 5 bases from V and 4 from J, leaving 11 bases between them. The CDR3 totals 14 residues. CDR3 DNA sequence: TGTGCCAGCAGCCGGACGGTTACCACCGGGGAGCTGTTTTTT. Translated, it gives CASSRTVTTGELFF.

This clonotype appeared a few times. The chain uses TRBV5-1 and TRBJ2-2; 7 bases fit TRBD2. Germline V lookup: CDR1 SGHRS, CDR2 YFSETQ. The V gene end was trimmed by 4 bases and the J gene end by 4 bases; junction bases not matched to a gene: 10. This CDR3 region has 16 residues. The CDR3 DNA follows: TGCGCCAGCAGCGGCAAGACTAGCTTGGGCACCGGGGAGCTGTTTTTT. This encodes CASSGKTSLGTGELFF.

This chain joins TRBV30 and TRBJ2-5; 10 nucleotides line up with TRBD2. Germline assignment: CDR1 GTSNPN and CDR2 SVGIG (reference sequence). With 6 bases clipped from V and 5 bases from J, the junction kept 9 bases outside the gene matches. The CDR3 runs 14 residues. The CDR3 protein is CACSSGRPLETQYF. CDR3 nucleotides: TGTGCCTGCAGTAGCGGGAGGCCCTTGGAGACCCAGTACTTC.

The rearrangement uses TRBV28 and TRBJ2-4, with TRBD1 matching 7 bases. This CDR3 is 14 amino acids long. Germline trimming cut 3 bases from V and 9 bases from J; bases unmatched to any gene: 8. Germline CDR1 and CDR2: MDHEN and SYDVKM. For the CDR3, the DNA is TGTGCCAGCAGTTTTAACAGGGGTGGGGCCATTCAGTACTTC. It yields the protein CASSFNRGGAIQYF.

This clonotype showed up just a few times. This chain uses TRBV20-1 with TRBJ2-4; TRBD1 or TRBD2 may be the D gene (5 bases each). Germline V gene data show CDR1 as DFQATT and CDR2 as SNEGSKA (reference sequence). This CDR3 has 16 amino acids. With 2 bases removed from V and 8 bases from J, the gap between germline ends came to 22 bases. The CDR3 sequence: CSARRLGRGWFDIQYF. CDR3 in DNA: TGCAGTGCTAGAAGATTGGGGCGCGGGTGGTTTGACATTCAGTACTTC.

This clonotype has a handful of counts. CDR3 region: CASSLRDASSTDTQYF. In DNA form, the CDR3 reads TGTGCCAGCAGCCTCCGGGACGCCTCTAGCACAGATACGCAGTATTTT. The chain has TRBV7-9 and TRBJ2-3, with D tentatively TRBD1 or TRBD2 (5 bases each). Trimming took 5 bases from V and 0 from J, leaving 15 bases between them. The germline V gene encodes CDR1 SEHNR and CDR2 FQNEAQ (reference sequence). This CDR3 region has 16 residues. The full variable domain, in which reference TRBV7-9 and TRBJ2-3 provide the parts outside the CDR3, is DTGVSQNPRHKITKRGQNVTFRCDPISEHNRLYWYRQTLGQGPEFLTYFQNEAQLEKSRLLSDRFSAERPKGSFSTLEIQRTEQGDSAMYLCASSLRDASSTDTQYFGPGTRLTVL.

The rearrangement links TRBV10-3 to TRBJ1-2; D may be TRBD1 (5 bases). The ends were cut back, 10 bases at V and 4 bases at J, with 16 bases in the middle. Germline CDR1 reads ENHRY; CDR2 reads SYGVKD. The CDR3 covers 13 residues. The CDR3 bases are TGTGCCACCATCCTCGGTGGGGGCTATGGCTACACCTTC. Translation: CATILGGGYGYTF.

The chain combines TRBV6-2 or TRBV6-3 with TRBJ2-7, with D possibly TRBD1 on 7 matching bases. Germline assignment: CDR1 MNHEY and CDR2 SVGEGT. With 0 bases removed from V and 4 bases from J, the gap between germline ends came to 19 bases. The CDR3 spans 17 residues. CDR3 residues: CASSYSGGGPSLYEQYF. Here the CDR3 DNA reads TGTGCCAGCAGTTACTCTGGAGGGGGCCCTTCCCTTTACGAGCAGTACTTC.

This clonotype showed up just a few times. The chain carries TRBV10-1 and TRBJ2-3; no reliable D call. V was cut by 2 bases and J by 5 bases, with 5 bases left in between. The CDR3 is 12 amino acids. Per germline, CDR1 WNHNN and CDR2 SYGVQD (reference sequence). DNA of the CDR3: TGCGCCAGCAGTGAGCCCCAAGATACGCAGTATTTT. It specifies CASSEPQDTQYF.

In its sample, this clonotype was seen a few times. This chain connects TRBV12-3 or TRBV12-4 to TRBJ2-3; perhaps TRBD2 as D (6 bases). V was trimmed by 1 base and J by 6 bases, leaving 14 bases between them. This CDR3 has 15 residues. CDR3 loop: CASSLGREGLDTQYF. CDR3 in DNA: TGTGCCAGCAGTTTAGGGAGGGAAGGGCTGGATACGCAGTATTTT.

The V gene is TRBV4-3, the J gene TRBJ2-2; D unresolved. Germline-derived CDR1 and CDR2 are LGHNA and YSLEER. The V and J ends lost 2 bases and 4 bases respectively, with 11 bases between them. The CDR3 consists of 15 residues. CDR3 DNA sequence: TGCGCCAGCAGCCAAAGAACCCGGTCCACCGGGGAGCTGTTTTTT. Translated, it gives CASSQRTRSTGELFF.

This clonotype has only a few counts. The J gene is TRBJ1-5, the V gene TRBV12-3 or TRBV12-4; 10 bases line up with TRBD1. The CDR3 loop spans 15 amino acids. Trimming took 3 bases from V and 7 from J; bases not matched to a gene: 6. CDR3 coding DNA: TGTGCCAGCAGTTTCGGGGACAGGGGAGGACAGCCCCAGCATTTT. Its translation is CASSFGDRGGQPQHF.

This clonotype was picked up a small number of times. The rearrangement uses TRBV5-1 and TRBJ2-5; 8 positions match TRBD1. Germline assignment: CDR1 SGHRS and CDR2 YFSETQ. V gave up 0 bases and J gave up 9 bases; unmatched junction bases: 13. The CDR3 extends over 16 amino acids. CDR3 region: CASSLGPGQAKMAQYF. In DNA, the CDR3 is TGCGCCAGCAGCTTGGGTCCGGGACAGGCTAAAATGGCCCAGTACTTC.